The 16 T cell receptor beta chains below come from one sample, sequenced in a study of OX40 agonist ivuxolimab in advanced cancers. The library relied on the immunoSEQ multiplex PCR assay. Not all clones reach the TCRdb copy of this immuneACCESS table, which keeps in-frame sequences only. Checked studies attribute under half of the gap to unresolved V genes and leave the rest unexplained. The sample data list tens of thousands of clones, and less than 95% of these were observed just once. The biggest ten clones account for less than 0.35% of the sample. This material consisted of CD4+ or CD8+ T cells sorted from blood, taken in a trial of the OX40 agonist ivuxolimab. The receptors were sampled from an adult with an advanced solid tumor such as melanoma, head and neck, liver or kidney cancer.

V usage is TRBV6-5 and J usage is TRBJ1-2, with 7 bases that match TRBD1. The CDR3 loop spans 14 amino acids. The J segment lost 8 bases and the V segment lost 6 bases, leaving 12 bases of the junction unmatched. Germline V gene lookup returns CDR1 MNHEY and CDR2 SVGAGI. The CDR3 loop is CASRGWSGGKGYTF. As DNA, the CDR3 is TGTGCCAGCAGGGGGTGGTCAGGGGGAAAAGGCTACACCTTC.

The chain couples TRBV28 to TRBJ1-4; 8 positions agree with TRBD1. CDR1 is MDHEN and CDR2 is SYDVKM in the germline V gene. This CDR3 comprises 13 residues. V lost 8 bases to trimming and J lost 8 bases; unmatched junction nucleotides: 7. The CDR3 spells CASSQGAQEKLFF. Written as DNA, the CDR3 is TGTGCCAGCTCTCAGGGGGCGCAGGAAAAACTGTTTTTT.

The chain uses TRBV7-3 and TRBJ1-2; D is perhaps TRBD1 (5 bases). Trimming took off 5 bases at V and 4 bases at J, with 20 bases between the two ends. The V gene's germline CDR1 is SGHTA and CDR2 FQGTGA. The CDR3 covers 16 residues. CDR3: CASSLMWGEVSYGYTF. The CDR3 DNA is TGTGCCAGCAGCCTCATGTGGGGGGAGGTTAGCTATGGCTACACCTTC. Filled out from reference TRBV7-3 and TRBJ1-2, the complete variable domain reads GAGVSQTPSNKVTEKGKYVELRCDPISGHTALYWYRQSLGQGPEFLIYFQGTGAADDSGLPNDRFFAVRPEGSVSTLKIQRTERGDSAVYLCASSLMWGEVSYGYTFGSGTRLTVV.

This clone was detected a few times. This chain joins TRBV7-2 and TRBJ1-4; D call uncertain. V lost 5 bases, J lost 7 bases, and 17 bases lay in between. CDR3 size: 15 residues. Looked up from germline, CDR1 is SGHTA and CDR2 is FQGNSA. CDR3 DNA sequence: TGTGCCAGCAGCCTGAGACACTCGGCAGCTGAAAAACTGTTTTTT. Encoded protein: CASSLRHSAAEKLFF.

This sequence joins TRBV7-2 and TRBJ1-5; 7 positions match TRBD1. The CDR3 has 15 amino acids. Germline-derived CDR1 and CDR2 are SGHTA and FQGNSA. J was trimmed by 3 bases and V by 3 bases; bases with no gene match: 5. CDR3 sequence reads: CASSFPGGNNQPQHF. CDR3 bases: TGTGCCAGCAGCTTCCCAGGGGGGAACAATCAGCCCCAGCATTTT. Based on the CDR3 plus reference TRBV7-2 and TRBJ1-5, the full variable domain is GAGVSQSPSNKVTEKGKDVELRCDPISGHTALYWYRQSLGQGLEFLIYFQGNSAPDKSGLPSDRFSAERTGGSVSTLTIQRTQQEDSAVYLCASSFPGGNNQPQHFGDGTRLSIL.

This chain uses TRBV4-2 with TRBJ1-6, with D unclear. CDR3 length equals 15 residues. The V gene lost 1 base and the J gene lost 0 bases, with 4 bases spanning the gap. Looked up from germline, CDR1 is LGHNA and CDR2 is YNFKEQ. The CDR3, as DNA: TGTGCCAGCAGCCAAGCGGGCTCCTATAATTCACCCCTCCACTTT. This codes for CASSQAGSYNSPLHF.

The chain recombines TRBV7-8 with TRBJ2-5, with no clear D. V was trimmed by 1 base and J by 1 base, leaving 7 bases between them. Germline V gene data show CDR1 as SGHVS and CDR2 as FQNEAQ. The length of the CDR3 is 14 residues. The CDR3 nucleotides are TGTGCCAGCAGCTTAGAGGGCCTCCAAGAGACCCAGTACTTC. This gives the protein CASSLEGLQETQYF.

V usage is TRBV28 and J usage is TRBJ1-2; D unresolved. Per the germline V gene, CDR1 is MDHEN and CDR2 is SYDVKM. The V and J ends lost 5 bases and 3 bases respectively, with 10 bases between them. CDR3 length equals 13 residues. CDR3 nucleotides: TGTGCCAGCAGTGCCCCCGGGGACTATGGCTACACCTTC. This translates into CASSAPGDYGYTF.

This clone was recorded a few times. The rearrangement joins TRBV7-9 to TRBJ1-6, with 9 bases aligning to TRBD1. CDR3 length: 16 amino acids. Per the germline V gene, CDR1 is SEHNR and CDR2 is FQNEAQ (reference sequence). The V segment lost 5 bases and the J segment 4 bases; nucleotides outside the gene matches: 6. CDR3 sequence: CASSNGQGFYNSPLHF. The CDR3 DNA follows: TGTGCCAGCAGCAATGGACAGGGGTTTTATAATTCACCCCTCCACTTT.

The chain carries TRBV4-2 and TRBJ2-3; D is perhaps TRBD2 (5 bases). Germline assignment: CDR1 LGHNA and CDR2 YNFKEQ. V lost 7 bases and J lost 4, with 18 bases in between. The CDR3 has 15 amino acids. CDR3 amino acids: CASTKDPSLADTQYF. CDR3 nucleotides: TGTGCCAGCACAAAAGATCCTAGCTTGGCAGATACGCAGTATTTT.

This chain links TRBV13 with TRBJ1-3; D remains unclear. Deletions cut 4 bases from V and 0 bases from J, with 10 bases between. Germline V gene lookup returns CDR1 PRHDT and CDR2 FYEKMQ (reference sequence). CDR3 length: 15 amino acids. The chain's CDR3 is CASSSRESSGNTIYF. CDR3 bases: TGTGCCAGCAGCTCACGAGAGAGCTCTGGAAACACCATATATTTT.

This sequence joins TRBV11-2 and TRBJ2-2; no reliable D call. The germline V and J ends were trimmed by 4 bases and 6 bases, with 12 bases remaining between them. The CDR3 totals 14 residues. Germline-derived CDR1 and CDR2 are SGHAT and FQNNGV. Here the CDR3 reads CASSYGLSSGELFF. DNA for the CDR3: TGTGCCAGCAGCTACGGGTTAAGCTCCGGGGAGCTGTTTTTT.

V and J are TRBV23-1 and TRBJ2-7; no clear D. TRBV23-1 qualifies as an ORF whose function is uncertain. This CDR3 is built from 15 residues. The V and J ends lost 0 bases and 2 bases respectively, with 11 bases between them. The CDR3 DNA sequence: TGCGCCAGCAGTCAATCGCAGGAAACCGCCTACGAGCAGTACGTC. Amino acids: CASSQSQETAYEQYV.

This clone was seen only once. This sequence joins TRBV5-6 and TRBJ2-5, with D tentatively TRBD2 (5 bases). The V end lost 8 bases, the J end lost 5 bases, and 19 bases lay between the germline ends. The CDR3 covers 14 residues. Germline CDR1 and CDR2: SGHDT and YYEEEE. The DNA for the CDR3 is TGTGCCAGTCATTACCCGGAGAGAGGGGAGACCCAGTACTTC. Translation: CASHYPERGETQYF.

This chain uses TRBV19 with TRBJ1-1; D is perhaps TRBD1 (5 bases). The germline V and J ends were trimmed by 4 bases and 1 base, with 13 bases remaining between them. The CDR3 is 15 amino acids. Germline assignment: CDR1 LNHDA and CDR2 SQIVND (reference sequence). The CDR3 region has the DNA TGTGCCAGTAGTAGGCCGGGACTCCCGAACACTGAAGCTTTCTTT. It codes for CASSRPGLPNTEAFF.

V and J are TRBV19 and TRBJ2-2, with a tentative D call TRBD1 (6 bases). V was shortened by 4 bases and J by 6 bases, with 12 bases between the two germline ends. Germline V gene lookup returns CDR1 LNHDA and CDR2 SQIVND (reference sequence). CDR3 length: 14 amino acids. The CDR3 sequence: CASSRTGSAGELFF. For the CDR3, the DNA is TGTGCCAGTAGTAGAACAGGGTCGGCCGGGGAGCTGTTTTTT.